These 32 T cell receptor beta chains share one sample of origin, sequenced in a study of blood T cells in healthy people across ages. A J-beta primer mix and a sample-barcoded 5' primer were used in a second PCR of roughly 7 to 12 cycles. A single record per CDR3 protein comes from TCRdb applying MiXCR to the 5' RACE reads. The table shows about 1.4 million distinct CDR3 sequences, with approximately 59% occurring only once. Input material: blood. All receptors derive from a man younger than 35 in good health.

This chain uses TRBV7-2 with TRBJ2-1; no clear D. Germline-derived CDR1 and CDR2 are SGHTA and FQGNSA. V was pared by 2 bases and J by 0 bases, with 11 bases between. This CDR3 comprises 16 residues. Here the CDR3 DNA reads TGTGCCAGCAGCTTAAATGGTTTCGGCTCCTACAATGAGCAGTTCTTC. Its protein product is CASSLNGFGSYNEQFF.

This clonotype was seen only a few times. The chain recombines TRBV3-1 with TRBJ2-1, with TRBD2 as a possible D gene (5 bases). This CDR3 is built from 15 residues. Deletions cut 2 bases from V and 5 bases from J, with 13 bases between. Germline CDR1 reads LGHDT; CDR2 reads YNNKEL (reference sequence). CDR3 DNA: TGTGCCAGCAGCCAATCTCTAGCTAGCAACAATGAGCAGTTCTTC. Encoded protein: CASSQSLASNNEQFF.

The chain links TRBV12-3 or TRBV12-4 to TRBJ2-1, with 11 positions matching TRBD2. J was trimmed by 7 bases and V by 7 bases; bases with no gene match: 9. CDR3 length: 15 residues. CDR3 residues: CASNVAGGLRNEQFF. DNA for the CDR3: TGTGCCAGCAATGTAGCGGGAGGGCTGAGGAATGAGCAGTTCTTC.

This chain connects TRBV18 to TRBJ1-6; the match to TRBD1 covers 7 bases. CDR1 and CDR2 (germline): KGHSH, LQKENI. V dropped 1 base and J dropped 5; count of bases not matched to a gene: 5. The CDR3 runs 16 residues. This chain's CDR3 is CASSPRRQGDNSPLHF. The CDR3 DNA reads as TGTGCCAGCTCACCACGAAGACAGGGAGATAATTCACCCCTCCACTTT.

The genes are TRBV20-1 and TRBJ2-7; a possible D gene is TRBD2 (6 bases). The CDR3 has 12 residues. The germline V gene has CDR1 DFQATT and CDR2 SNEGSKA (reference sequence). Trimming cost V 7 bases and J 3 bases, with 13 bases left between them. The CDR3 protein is CSVTGTLYEQYF. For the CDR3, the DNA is TGCAGTGTCACGGGGACTCTCTACGAGCAGTACTTC.

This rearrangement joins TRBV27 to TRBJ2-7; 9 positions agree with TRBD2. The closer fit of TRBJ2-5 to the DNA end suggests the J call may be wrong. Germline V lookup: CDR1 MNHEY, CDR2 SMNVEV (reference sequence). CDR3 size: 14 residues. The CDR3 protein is CASSFLAGLETQYF. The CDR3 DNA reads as TGTGCCAGCAGTTTTCTAGCGGGATTGGAGACCCAGTACTTC.

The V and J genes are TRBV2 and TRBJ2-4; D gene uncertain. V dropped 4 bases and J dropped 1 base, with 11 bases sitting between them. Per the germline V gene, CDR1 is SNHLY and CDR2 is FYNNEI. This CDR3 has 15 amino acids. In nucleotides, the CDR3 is TGTGCCAGCAGTGGGAGCGTTATGGCCAAAAACATTCAGTACTTC. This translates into CASSGSVMAKNIQYF.

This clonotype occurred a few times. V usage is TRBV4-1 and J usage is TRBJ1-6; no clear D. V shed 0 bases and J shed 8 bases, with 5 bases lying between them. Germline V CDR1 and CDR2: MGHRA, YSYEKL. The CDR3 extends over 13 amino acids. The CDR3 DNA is TGCGCCAGCAGCCAAGATGGTGATTCACCCCTCCACTTT. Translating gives CASSQDGDSPLHF.

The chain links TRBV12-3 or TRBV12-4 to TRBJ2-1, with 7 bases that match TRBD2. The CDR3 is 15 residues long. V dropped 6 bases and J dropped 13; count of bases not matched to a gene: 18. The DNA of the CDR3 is TGTGCCAGCAGAACCTGGACCAGCGGGGTCTGGTTACAGTTCTTC. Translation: CASRTWTSGVWLQFF.

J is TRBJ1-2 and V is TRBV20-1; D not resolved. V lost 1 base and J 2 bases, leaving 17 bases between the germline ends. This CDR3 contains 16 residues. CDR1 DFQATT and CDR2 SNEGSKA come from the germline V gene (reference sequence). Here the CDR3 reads CSARAYGGQPNYGYTF. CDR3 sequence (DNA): TGCAGTGCTAGAGCTTACGGTGGGCAGCCAAACTATGGCTACACCTTC.

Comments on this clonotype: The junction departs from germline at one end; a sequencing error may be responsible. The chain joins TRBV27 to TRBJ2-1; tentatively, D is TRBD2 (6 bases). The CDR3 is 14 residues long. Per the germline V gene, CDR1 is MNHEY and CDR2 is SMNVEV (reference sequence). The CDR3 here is CAGLGGRGYSEQFF. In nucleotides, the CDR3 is TGTGCCGGCCTGGGGGGTAGGGGATACAGTGAGCAGTTCTTC.

The chain's CDR3 is CASSGQRRFISGYTF. The CDR3 DNA sequence: TGTGCCAGCAGTGGGCAGAGGAGATTCATCAGTGGCTACACCTTC. J is TRBJ1-2 and V is TRBV7-9; D remains ambiguous. Looked up from germline, CDR1 is SEHNR and CDR2 is FQNEAQ (reference sequence). The CDR3 is made up of 15 amino acids. V was pared by 6 bases and J by 7 bases, with 21 bases between. The full variable domain, with the rest looked up from reference TRBV7-9 and TRBJ1-2, is DTGVSQNPRHKITKRGQNVTFRCDPISEHNRLYWYRQTLGQGPEFLTYFQNEAQLEKSRLLSDRFSAERPKGSFSTLEIQRTEQGDSAMYLCASSGQRRFISGYTFGSGTRLTVV.

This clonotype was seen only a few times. The CDR3 bases are TGCAGCGTTGAGGCCCCTCGGACTGAGCAGTTCTTC. This sequence encodes CSVEAPRTEQFF. The chain links TRBV29-1 to TRBJ2-1; D not certain. The CDR3 consists of 12 residues. Germline V gene lookup returns CDR1 SQVTM and CDR2 ANQGSEA. V lost 3 bases and J lost 9, with 12 bases in between.

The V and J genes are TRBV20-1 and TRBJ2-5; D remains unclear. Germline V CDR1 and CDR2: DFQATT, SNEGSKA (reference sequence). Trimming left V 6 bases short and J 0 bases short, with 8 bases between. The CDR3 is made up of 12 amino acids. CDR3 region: CSADPYQETQYF. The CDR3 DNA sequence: TGCAGTGCAGACCCGTACCAAGAGACCCAGTACTTC.

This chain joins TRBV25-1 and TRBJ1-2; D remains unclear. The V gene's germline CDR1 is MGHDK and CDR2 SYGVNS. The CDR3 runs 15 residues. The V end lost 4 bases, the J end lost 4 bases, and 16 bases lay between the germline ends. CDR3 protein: CASSAHRRYSYGYTF. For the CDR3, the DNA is TGTGCCAGCAGTGCACACCGGCGGTACTCCTATGGCTACACCTTC.

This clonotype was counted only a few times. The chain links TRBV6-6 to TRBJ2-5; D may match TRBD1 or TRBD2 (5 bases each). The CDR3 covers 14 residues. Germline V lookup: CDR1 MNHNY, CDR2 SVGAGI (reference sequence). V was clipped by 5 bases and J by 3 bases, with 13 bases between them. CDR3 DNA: TGTGCCAGCAGTCCCGGGACGGACGAAGAGACCCAGTACTTC. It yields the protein CASSPGTDEETQYF.

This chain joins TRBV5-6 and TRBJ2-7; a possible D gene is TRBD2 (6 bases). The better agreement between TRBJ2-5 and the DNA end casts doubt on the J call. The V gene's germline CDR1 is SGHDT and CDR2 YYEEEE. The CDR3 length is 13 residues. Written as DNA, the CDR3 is TGTGCCAGCAGCTTCTACGGGGGAACGACCCAGTACTTC. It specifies CASSFYGGTTQYF.

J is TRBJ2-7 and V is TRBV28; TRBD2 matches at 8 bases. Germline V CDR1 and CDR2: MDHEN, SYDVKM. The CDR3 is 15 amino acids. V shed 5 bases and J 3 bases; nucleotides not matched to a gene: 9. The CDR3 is CASSALAGIHYEQYF. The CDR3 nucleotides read TGTGCCAGCAGTGCATTAGCGGGGATACACTACGAGCAGTACTTC.

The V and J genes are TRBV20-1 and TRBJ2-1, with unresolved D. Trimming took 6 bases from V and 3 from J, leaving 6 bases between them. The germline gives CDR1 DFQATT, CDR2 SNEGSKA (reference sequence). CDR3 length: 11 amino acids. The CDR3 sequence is CSAGNYNEQFF. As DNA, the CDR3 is TGCAGTGCCGGCAACTACAATGAGCAGTTCTTC.

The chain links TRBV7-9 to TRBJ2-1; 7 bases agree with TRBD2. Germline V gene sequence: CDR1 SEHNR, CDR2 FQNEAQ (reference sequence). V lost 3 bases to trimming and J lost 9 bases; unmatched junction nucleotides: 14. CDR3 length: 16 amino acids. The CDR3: CASSFPTKREGVEQFF. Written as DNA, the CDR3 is TGTGCCAGCAGCTTCCCTACAAAGAGGGAGGGTGTTGAGCAGTTCTTC.

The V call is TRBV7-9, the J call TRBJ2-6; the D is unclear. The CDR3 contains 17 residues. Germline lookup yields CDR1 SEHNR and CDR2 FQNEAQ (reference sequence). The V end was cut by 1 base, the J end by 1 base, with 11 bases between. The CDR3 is CASSLGSRQSGANVLTF. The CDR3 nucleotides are TGTGCCAGCAGCTTAGGCTCCAGGCAGTCTGGGGCCAACGTCCTGACTTTC.

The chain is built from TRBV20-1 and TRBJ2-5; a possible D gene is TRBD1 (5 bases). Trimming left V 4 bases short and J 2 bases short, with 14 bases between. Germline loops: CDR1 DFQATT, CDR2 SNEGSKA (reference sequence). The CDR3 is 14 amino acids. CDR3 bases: TGCAGTGCTATCGTAAGGGGCCGGCAAGAGACCCAGTACTTC. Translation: CSAIVRGRQETQYF.

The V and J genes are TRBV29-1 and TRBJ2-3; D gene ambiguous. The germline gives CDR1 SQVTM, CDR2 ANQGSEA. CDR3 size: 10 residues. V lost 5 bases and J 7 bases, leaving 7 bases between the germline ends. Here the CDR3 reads CSVRPNTQYF. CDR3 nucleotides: TGCAGCGTTCGGCCCAATACGCAGTATTTT.

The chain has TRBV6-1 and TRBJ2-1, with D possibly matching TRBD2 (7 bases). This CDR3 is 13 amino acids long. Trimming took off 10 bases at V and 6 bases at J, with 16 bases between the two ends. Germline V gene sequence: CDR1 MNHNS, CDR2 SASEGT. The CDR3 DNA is TGTGCCAACCGGGGGGCCCCCCTCAATGAGCAGTTCTTC. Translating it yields CANRGAPLNEQFF.

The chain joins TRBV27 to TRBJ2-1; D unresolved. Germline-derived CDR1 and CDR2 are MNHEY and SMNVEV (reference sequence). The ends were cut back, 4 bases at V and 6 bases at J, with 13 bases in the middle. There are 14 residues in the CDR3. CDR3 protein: CASSSRPIGNEQFF. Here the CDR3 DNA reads TGTGCCAGCAGTTCCCGGCCCATCGGCAATGAGCAGTTCTTC.

DNA for the CDR3: TGTGCCAGCAGCCACATGGGCGGGGACAATGAGCAGTTCTTC. Protein sequence: CASSHMGGDNEQFF. The chain employs TRBV3-1 and TRBJ2-1; possibly TRBD2 for D (6 bases). The CDR3 runs 14 residues. Germline lookup yields CDR1 LGHDT and CDR2 YNNKEL (reference sequence). Trimming took off 3 bases at V and 5 bases at J, with 11 bases between the two ends.

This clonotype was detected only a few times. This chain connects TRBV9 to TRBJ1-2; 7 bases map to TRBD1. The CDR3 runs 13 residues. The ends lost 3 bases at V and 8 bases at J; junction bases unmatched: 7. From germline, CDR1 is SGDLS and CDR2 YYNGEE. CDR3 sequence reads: CASSAQGEYGYTF. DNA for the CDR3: TGTGCCAGCAGCGCCCAGGGGGAGTACGGCTACACCTTC. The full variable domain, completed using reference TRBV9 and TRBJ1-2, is DSGVTQTPKHLITATGQRVTLRCSPRSGDLSVYWYQQSLDQGLQFLIQYYNGEERAKGNILERFSAQQFPDLHSELNLSSLELGDSALYFCASSAQGEYGYTFGSGTRLTVV.

The CDR3 sequence is CASSYEASGSPYEQYF. In nucleotides, the CDR3 is TGTGCCAGCAGTTACGAGGCTAGCGGGAGTCCCTACGAGCAGTACTTC. The rearrangement joins TRBV6-5 to TRBJ2-7; 10 bases agree with TRBD2. Per the germline V gene, CDR1 is MNHEY and CDR2 is SVGAGI. CDR3 size: 16 residues. Trimming removed 2 bases from V and 2 bases from J; junction bases left unmatched: 6.

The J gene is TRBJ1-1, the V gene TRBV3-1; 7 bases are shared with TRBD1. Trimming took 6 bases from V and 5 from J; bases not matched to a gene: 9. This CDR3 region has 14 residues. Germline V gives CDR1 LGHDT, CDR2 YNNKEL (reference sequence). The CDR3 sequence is CASRYRGRGTEAFF. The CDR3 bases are TGTGCCAGCAGATACAGGGGAAGAGGGACTGAAGCTTTCTTT.

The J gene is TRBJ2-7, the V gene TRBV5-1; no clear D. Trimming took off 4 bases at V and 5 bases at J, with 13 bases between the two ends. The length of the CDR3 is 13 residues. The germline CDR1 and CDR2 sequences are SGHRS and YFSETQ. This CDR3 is CASSLPKVDEQYF. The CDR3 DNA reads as TGCGCCAGCAGCCTCCCGAAGGTCGACGAGCAGTACTTC.

The CDR3 loop reads CASSSEGSRRRGYGYTF. The CDR3 coding sequence is TGTGCCAGCAGCTCTGAGGGGAGTAGACGTAGGGGCTATGGCTACACCTTC. This chain connects TRBV7-9 to TRBJ1-2; tentative D call: TRBD1 (5 bases). Trimming removed 4 bases from V and 4 bases from J, with 22 bases in between. The length of the CDR3 is 17 residues. Germline assignment: CDR1 SEHNR and CDR2 FQNEAQ (reference sequence).

CDR3 amino acids: CASSQRDRTGELFF. As DNA, the CDR3 is TGCGCCAGCAGCCAGCGGGATCGCACCGGGGAGCTGTTTTTT. The rearrangement links TRBV4-1 to TRBJ2-2; a weak D match, TRBD2 (6 bases). Germline V gene lookup returns CDR1 MGHRA and CDR2 YSYEKL. This CDR3 is built from 14 residues. Trimming left V 3 bases short and J 4 bases short, with 9 bases between.